A single sample gave rise to the 17 T cell receptor beta chains below, sequenced in a study of T cell responses to AZD1222 COVID-19 vaccine. Some clones are missing from TCRdb's copy, which holds only in-frame ones; the method was immunoSEQ multiplex PCR. Among tens of thousands of clones listed, roughly 89% were seen once. The specimen was peripheral blood, collected on day 0 of MenACWY control vaccination. These receptors originate from an adult in good health.

The chain carries TRBV7-9 and TRBJ1-2, with a tentative D call TRBD1 (5 bases). With 4 bases removed from V and 7 bases from J, the gap between germline ends came to 13 bases. The CDR3 contains 13 residues. Germline V gene lookup returns CDR1 SEHNR and CDR2 FQNEAQ (reference sequence). CDR3 in amino acids: CASSSSGTGGYTF. The CDR3 DNA sequence: TGTGCCAGCAGCTCCTCAGGGACGGGTGGCTACACCTTC.

The chain links TRBV19 to TRBJ1-4; no definite D call. CDR1 LNHDA and CDR2 SQIVND come from the germline V gene (reference sequence). V lost 7 bases and J lost 8, with 14 bases in between. CDR3 size: 13 residues. The CDR3 nucleotides read TGTGCCAGTACGTACAGCCGGGGAGAAAAACTGTTTTTT. Translating it yields CASTYSRGEKLFF.

The chain recombines TRBV29-1 with TRBJ1-2; possible D gene TRBD1, 5 bases. Trimming pared 6 bases from V and 6 bases from J, leaving 14 bases between. This CDR3 is 12 amino acids long. CDR1 and CDR2 from the germline V gene are SQVTM and ANQGSEA. CDR3 nucleotides: TGCAGCGTAGCAGGGATTTTGAATGGCTACACCTTC. As protein: CSVAGILNGYTF.

The J gene is TRBJ1-6, the V gene TRBV27; tentatively, D is TRBD1 (5 bases). This CDR3 is 15 amino acids long. V dropped 7 bases and J dropped 3 bases, with 13 bases sitting between them. Germline CDR1 and CDR2: MNHEY and SMNVEV (reference sequence). CDR3 in DNA: TGTGCCAGCAAAGGAGGGGTCCTCTATAATTCACCCCTCCACTTT. It specifies CASKGGVLYNSPLHF.

The rearrangement uses TRBV10-3 and TRBJ2-6; D unresolved. The CDR3 is made up of 13 amino acids. Germline lookup yields CDR1 ENHRY and CDR2 SYGVKD. With 11 bases removed from V and 2 bases from J, the gap between germline ends came to 10 bases. This chain's CDR3 is CAATVPGANVLTF. In DNA, the CDR3 is TGTGCCGCGACGGTGCCTGGGGCCAACGTCCTGACTTTC.

The chain joins TRBV6-5 to TRBJ1-2; TRBD1 agrees at 10 bases. The ends lost 2 bases at V and 7 bases at J; junction bases unmatched: 7. The CDR3 has 15 amino acids. Per the germline V gene, CDR1 is MNHEY and CDR2 is SVGAGI. The CDR3 DNA sequence: TGTGCCAGCAGTTACGGGACAGGGGAATTAGGTGGCTACACCTTC. It is translated as CASSYGTGELGGYTF.

The chain combines TRBV5-1 with TRBJ2-2, with 8 bases aligning to TRBD1. This CDR3 spans 16 amino acids. Germline lookup yields CDR1 SGHRS and CDR2 YFSETQ. V dropped 5 bases and J dropped 0; count of bases not matched to a gene: 6. CDR3 sequence: CASSDPGQANTGELFF. The CDR3 nucleotides are TGCGCCAGCAGTGACCCGGGACAGGCGAACACCGGGGAGCTGTTTTTT.

V and J are TRBV28 and TRBJ2-7; TRBD2 agrees at 7 bases. The CDR3 is made up of 15 amino acids. Germline trimming cut 5 bases from V and 1 base from J; bases unmatched to any gene: 8. CDR1 and CDR2 (germline): MDHEN, SYDVKM. This chain's CDR3 is CASSPLWGGSYEQYF. CDR3 sequence (DNA): TGTGCCAGCAGTCCCCTGTGGGGAGGGTCCTACGAGCAGTACTTC.

CDR3 sequence reads: CASSLRVPPYTGELFF. CDR3 nucleotides: TGTGCCAGCAGCTTAAGGGTCCCCCCGTACACCGGGGAGCTGTTTTTT. The V and J genes are TRBV7-6 and TRBJ2-2; D ambiguous. CDR1 is SGHVS and CDR2 is FNYEAQ in the germline V gene. The CDR3 runs to 16 residues. Trimming cost V 2 bases and J 3 bases, with 13 bases left between them.

V is TRBV27 and J is TRBJ2-1, with 15 positions matching TRBD2. CDR1 is MNHEY, CDR2 SMNVEV, per germline (reference sequence). This CDR3 is built from 15 residues. The J segment lost 9 bases and the V segment lost 7 bases, leaving 7 bases of the junction unmatched. The CDR3 DNA reads TGTGCCAGCACCCCACGGACTAGCGGGGGGGGTGAGCAGTTCTTC. It translates to CASTPRTSGGGEQFF.

V and J are TRBV6-6 and TRBJ2-1; TRBD1 or TRBD2 may be the D gene (5 bases each). Trimming took off 2 bases at V and 10 bases at J, with 9 bases between the two ends. The CDR3 runs to 12 residues. From germline, CDR1 is MNHNY and CDR2 SVGAGI (reference sequence). The CDR3 bases are TGTGCCAGCAGTTACGGGACGCTGGAGCAGTTCTTC. Protein product: CASSYGTLEQFF.

The chain links TRBV10-2 to TRBJ2-1; 7 bases line up with TRBD2. V was pared by 1 base and J by 5 bases, with 5 bases of the junction left unmatched. CDR1 and CDR2 from the germline V gene are WSHSY and SAAADI. The CDR3 is 15 residues long. CDR3 bases: TGCGCCAGCAGTGAGTGGTGGAGCGGGAACAATGAGCAGTTCTTC. Protein: CASSEWWSGNNEQFF.

The rearrangement links TRBV6-1 to TRBJ2-7; 7 bases align to TRBD2. J lost 2 bases, V lost 3 bases, and 4 bases had no gene match. The CDR3 is made up of 14 amino acids. CDR1 is MNHNS and CDR2 is SASEGT in the germline V gene. The CDR3 DNA follows: TGTGCCAGCAGTGAGGGGGGGGGACCCTACGAGCAGTACTTC. Translated, it gives CASSEGGGPYEQYF.

The genes are TRBV10-2 and TRBJ1-2; the D gene is possibly TRBD1 (6 bases). CDR1 is WSHSY, CDR2 SAAADI, per germline. Trimming removed 3 bases from V and 5 bases from J, with 10 bases in between. The CDR3 runs to 13 residues. In nucleotides, the CDR3 is TGCGCCAGCAGTGAAGCGCAGGGGTATGGCTACACCTTC. Amino acid sequence: CASSEAQGYGYTF.

The chain carries TRBV5-4 and TRBJ1-2; TRBD1 agrees at 8 bases. This CDR3 comprises 14 residues. The ends lost 4 bases at V and 4 bases at J; junction bases unmatched: 6. Germline values: CDR1 SGHNT, CDR2 YYREEE (reference sequence). CDR3 loop: CASSPDRVPYGYTF. Here the CDR3 DNA reads TGTGCCAGCAGCCCGGACAGGGTTCCCTATGGCTACACCTTC.

V usage is TRBV7-8 and J usage is TRBJ1-6; no definite D call. This CDR3 has 14 residues. Germline V gives CDR1 SGHVS, CDR2 FQNEAQ. The germline V and J ends were trimmed by 6 bases and 3 bases, with 9 bases remaining between them. The CDR3 DNA is TGTGCCAGCAGGTCCGCCGTCTATAATTCACCCCTCCACTTT. Translation gives CASRSAVYNSPLHF. Full variable domain (outside the CDR3, taken from reference TRBV7-8 and TRBJ1-6): GAGVSQSPRYKVAKRGQDVALRCDPISGHVSLFWYQQALGQGPEFLTYFQNEAQLDKSGLPSDRFFAERPEGSVSTLKIQRTQQEDSAVYLCASRSAVYNSPLHFGNGTRLTVT.

The rearrangement joins TRBV28 to TRBJ2-2; D is perhaps TRBD2 (5 bases). CDR3 length equals 12 residues. V was trimmed by 6 bases and J by 7 bases, leaving 9 bases between them. CDR1 and CDR2 from the germline V gene are MDHEN and SYDVKM. The CDR3 protein is CASRRGSGELFF. CDR3 DNA sequence: TGTGCCAGCAGACGAGGGAGCGGGGAGCTGTTTTTT.